The 20 T cell receptor beta chains given below trace back to one sample, sequenced in a study of T-cell reconstitution after alpha-beta-depleted transplantation in children. Unique molecular identifiers were built into the TCRbeta library. TCRdb ran MiXCR on the PCR reads and lists one entry per CDR3 protein. The table has some 600,000 distinct CDR3 sequences, approximately 13% seen once; the top ten hold around 2.2%. The specimen comprised PBMCs, mostly from graft donor cells, sampled 360 days after TCRalphabeta/CD19-depleted stem cell transplant. These receptors were obtained from a male patient younger than 18 who had a stem cell transplant for acute myeloid leukemia, so the T cells may come from the graft donor.

This clonotype was recorded many times. The V and J genes are TRBV29-1 and TRBJ2-1; 11 bases align to TRBD2. CDR3 length: 16 residues. Germline V gene data show CDR1 as SQVTM and CDR2 as ANQGSEA. After removal of 7 bases from V and 0 bases from J, the junction contained 8 bases not matched to a gene. The CDR3 loop reads CSGGTSGFPSYNEQFF. Here the CDR3 DNA reads TGCAGCGGAGGGACTAGCGGATTTCCCTCCTACAATGAGCAGTTCTTC.

This clonotype has a handful of counts. V and J are TRBV4-2 and TRBJ1-1; the match to TRBD1 covers 7 bases. The CDR3 runs 14 residues. After removal of 4 bases from V and 1 base from J, the junction contained 3 bases not matched to a gene. Germline CDR1 is LGHNA and CDR2 is YNFKEQ. CDR3 protein: CASSRGQQNTEAFF. CDR3 nucleotides: TGTGCCAGCAGCCGGGGACAGCAGAACACTGAAGCTTTCTTT.

This clonotype was detected a few times. The gene calls are TRBV5-1 and TRBJ2-3, with D maybe TRBD2 (5 bases). V lost 1 base, J lost 3 bases, and 12 bases lay in between. Germline values: CDR1 SGHRS, CDR2 YFSETQ. The CDR3 length is 15 residues. The CDR3 here is CASSLNPGSTDTQYF. Here the CDR3 DNA reads TGCGCCAGCAGCTTGAACCCGGGATCGACAGATACGCAGTATTTT.

V usage is TRBV27 and J usage is TRBJ2-7; 11 nucleotides match TRBD1. Germline V gives CDR1 MNHEY, CDR2 SMNVEV (reference sequence). There are 17 residues in the CDR3. V shed 0 bases, J shed 0 bases, and the junction held 4 bases outside the gene matches. CDR3 sequence: CASSLSSGTGGSYEQYF. CDR3 nucleotides: TGTGCCAGCAGTTTATCCTCCGGGACAGGGGGCTCCTACGAGCAGTACTTC.

The chain recombines TRBV5-1 with TRBJ2-1; D ambiguous. V dropped 0 bases and J dropped 4 bases, with 11 bases sitting between them. Germline V gene data show CDR1 as SGHRS and CDR2 as YFSETQ. The CDR3 runs to 15 residues. CDR3 nucleotide sequence: TGCGCCAGCAGCTTGGCCTTGCCAGGTTACAATGAGCAGTTCTTC. Encoded protein: CASSLALPGYNEQFF.

This clonotype has more than one count but fewer than ten. This chain joins TRBV4-2 and TRBJ1-1, with D tentatively TRBD1 (6 bases). Germline CDR1 is LGHNA and CDR2 is YNFKEQ. Trimming cost V 1 base and J 2 bases, with 17 bases left between them. This CDR3 is built from 17 residues. The CDR3 DNA sequence: TGTGCCAGCAGCCAAGTAGGTACAGGGTGGTATAACACTGAAGCTTTCTTT. Protein sequence: CASSQVGTGWYNTEAFF.

In its sample, this clonotype was seen a few times. This chain connects TRBV24-1 to TRBJ2-3; possibly TRBD1 or TRBD2 for D (5 bases each). The germline gives CDR1 KGHDR, CDR2 SFDVKD. With 2 bases removed from V and 3 bases from J, the gap between germline ends came to 14 bases. This CDR3 region has 16 residues. CDR3 DNA: TGTGCCACCAGTGATTGGGCAAAGGGGAGAACAGATACGCAGTATTTT. It yields the protein CATSDWAKGRTDTQYF.

The chain carries TRBV7-6 and TRBJ2-1, with D perhaps TRBD1 or TRBD2 (5 bases each). Germline V CDR1 and CDR2: SGHVS, FNYEAQ. Trimming took 7 bases from V and 0 from J, leaving 13 bases between them. The CDR3 has 15 residues. The CDR3 reads CASNRGTASYNEQFF. CDR3 bases: TGTGCCAGCAACCGAGGGACGGCCTCCTACAATGAGCAGTTCTTC.

This clonotype was counted only a few times. The chain combines TRBV28 with TRBJ1-6; perhaps TRBD1 as D (5 bases). Trimming left V 5 bases short and J 6 bases short, with 8 bases between. The CDR3 is 13 amino acids. Germline values: CDR1 MDHEN, CDR2 SYDVKM. The CDR3 reads CASSRDRNSPLHF. CDR3 sequence (DNA): TGTGCCAGCAGTCGGGACCGTAATTCACCCCTCCACTTT.

The rearrangement joins TRBV2 to TRBJ2-4, with D hard to call. This CDR3 contains 15 residues. Trimming pared 2 bases from V and 0 bases from J, leaving 8 bases between. The germline gives CDR1 SNHLY, CDR2 FYNNEI. The CDR3, as DNA: TGTGCCAGCAGTGAAAACAGCCTAGCCAAAAACATTCAGTACTTC. The encoded protein is CASSENSLAKNIQYF.

This clonotype was seen more than once but under ten times. The chain joins TRBV12-3 or TRBV12-4 to TRBJ2-5; no reliable D call. The CDR3 runs to 13 residues. Trimming removed 3 bases at V and 1 base at J, with 6 bases between. Written as DNA, the CDR3 is TGTGCCAGCAGTTTCGACCTCCAAGAGACCCAGTACTTC. This translates into CASSFDLQETQYF.

The rearrangement uses TRBV15 and TRBJ2-7; possible D gene TRBD2, 5 bases. The V gene lost 5 bases and the J gene lost 3 bases, with 17 bases spanning the gap. In germline, CDR1 is LNHNV, CDR2 YYDKDF (reference sequence). The CDR3 is 15 residues long. CDR3 DNA: TGTGCCACCAGCCTGCCACCCGGACTCTACTACGAGCAGTACTTC. Its translation is CATSLPPGLYYEQYF.

There are a few counts of this clonotype. This chain links TRBV29-1 with TRBJ1-2, with no clear D. The germline gives CDR1 SQVTM, CDR2 ANQGSEA. The CDR3 covers 12 residues. V lost 0 bases to trimming and J lost 6 bases, with 8 bases between them. For the CDR3, the DNA is TGCAGCGTTGAAGATCGACGGAATGGCTACACCTTC. Translated: CSVEDRRNGYTF.

The rearrangement joins TRBV5-1 to TRBJ2-5; 12 positions match TRBD2. Germline-derived CDR1 and CDR2 are SGHRS and YFSETQ. V was clipped by 0 bases and J by 1 base; unmatched bases: 10. The CDR3 covers 19 residues. CDR3 DNA: TGCGCCAGCAGCTTGGGGTCCCTAGCGGGAGGGCGGGCCCAAGAGACCCAGTACTTC. Amino acid sequence: CASSLGSLAGGRAQETQYF. The whole variable domain, filled in from reference TRBV5-1 and TRBJ2-5, reads KAGVTQTPRYLIKTRGQQVTLSCSPISGHRSVSWYQQTPGQGLQFLFEYFSETQRNKGNFPGRFSGRQFSNSRSEMNVSTLELGDSALYLCASSLGSLAGGRAQETQYFGPGTRLLVL.

This clonotype occurred many times. The chain employs TRBV18 and TRBJ2-3; 9 bases agree with TRBD1. CDR1 and CDR2 (germline): KGHSH, LQKENI. After removal of 3 bases from V and 7 bases from J, the junction contained 11 bases not matched to a gene. This CDR3 has 16 residues. The CDR3 DNA follows: TGTGCCAGCTCACCCGAAACAGGGGGCATCGCAAATACGCAGTATTTT. Amino acids: CASSPETGGIANTQYF.

This clonotype was seen repeatedly, ten times or more. The chain recombines TRBV10-3 with TRBJ2-5, with 9 nucleotides matching TRBD2. CDR1 ENHRY and CDR2 SYGVKD come from the germline V gene. The CDR3 is 19 amino acids. The V gene end was trimmed by 0 bases and the J gene end by 3 bases; junction bases not matched to a gene: 14. The CDR3 coding sequence is TGTGCCATCAGTGAGTCGAAGCTGTTAGCGGGAGCATTTAAAGAGACCCAGTACTTC. It specifies CAISESKLLAGAFKETQYF.

This clonotype appeared a few times. The chain employs TRBV29-1 and TRBJ2-5, with 11 bases aligning to TRBD1. Unmatched junction bases numbered 12, after V lost 7 bases and J lost 5 bases. CDR3 length equals 15 residues. The germline V gene has CDR1 SQVTM and CDR2 ANQGSEA. CDR3 sequence reads: CSEKTRDRGTETQYF. The CDR3 coding sequence is TGCAGCGAAAAAACCCGGGACAGGGGGACCGAGACCCAGTACTTC.

The chain uses TRBV5-1 and TRBJ1-1, with D uncertain. CDR1 and CDR2 from the germline V gene are SGHRS and YFSETQ. Trimming took 6 bases from V and 1 from J, leaving 13 bases between them. There are 14 residues in the CDR3. The CDR3, as DNA: TGCGCCAGCACGCCCACCTCTACGAACACTGAAGCTTTCTTT. It is translated as CASTPTSTNTEAFF.

This clonotype was seen more than once but under ten times. The rearrangement links TRBV10-3 to TRBJ1-1; TRBD1 is a possible D gene (6 bases). Trimming removed 2 bases at V and 4 bases at J, with 8 bases between. CDR1 is ENHRY and CDR2 is SYGVKD in the germline V gene. The CDR3 loop spans 13 amino acids. The chain's CDR3 is CAISEQGFTEAFF. As DNA, the CDR3 is TGTGCCATCAGTGAGCAGGGGTTCACTGAAGCTTTCTTT.

This rearrangement joins TRBV10-2 to TRBJ2-3, with TRBD2 as a possible D gene (5 bases). Germline values: CDR1 WSHSY, CDR2 SAAADI. This CDR3 contains 15 residues. Trimming removed 7 bases at V and 6 bases at J, with 20 bases between. The CDR3 is CASTELGLPHDTQYF. CDR3 DNA sequence: TGCGCCAGCACCGAACTAGGCCTCCCCCACGATACGCAGTATTTT.